This T cell receptor beta chain was observed in a study of early T cells in non-severe SARS-CoV-2 infection (dated by TCRdb to 2020 to 2022). For the study in its entirety: Bulk RNA from unsorted whole blood was used for TCR sequencing, so alpha and beta chains could not be paired. Results the study describes overall, beyond this receptor: VDJdb matching was skewed toward anti-spike CD8 responses, so virus-specific expansions were likely underestimated and private and CD4 specificities were missed.

The study was a case-control design nested within a healthcare worker cohort in London, UK, with weekly nasopharyngeal swab PCR tests and blood sampling. Between 23 and 31 March 2020, the week of the UK lockdown, healthcare workers were enrolled and then followed up weekly for as long as 16 weeks. To prepare the library, 5' RACE was applied. For sequencing, a NextSeq 500 was employed. The TCR library protocol attached unique molecular identifiers to individual cDNA molecules to correct for sequencing error and PCR bias. TCR alpha and beta chains were both sequenced, and the abundances of alpha and beta sequences in each sample were closely correlated with each other. For the original study's pipeline: Decombinator V4 was used to annotate the V gene, J gene and CDR3 of the TCR sequences. Expanded TCRs were defined as changing significantly between any two time points under a Poisson model with p below 0.0001. TCR abundances were normalised to the total number of TCRs sequenced per sample and were expressed as counts per million. TRAV1-2 paired with TRAJ12, TRAJ20 or TRAJ33 defined MAIT TCRs, while TRAV10 paired with TRAJ18 defined iNKT TCRs. VDJdb, accessed on 1 November 2021, was searched for TCRs annotated for CMV, EBV and SARS-CoV-2, and TCRs annotated for more than one antigen were excluded. TCRdb passed the public sequencing reads through fastp at Q25 and MiXCR, retaining productive beta sequences. Rows with one shared CDR3 protein collapse into an entry with the most common genes and DNA. These V and J calls derive from TCRdb rather than the authors' analysis. Across this sample there are approximately 49,000 distinct CDR3 sequences, with about 12% seen only once. Roughly a tenth of the sample is taken by the ten largest.

Cut back by 4 bases and 5 bases, the V and J ends lie 11 bases apart. From cysteine to phenylalanine, the CDR3 is 13 amino acids long. Just the 39-base CDR3 DNA is kept, in frame starting at base 1. CDR1 and CDR2 are read off the germline V gene (reference sequence) as DFQATT and SNEGSKA. With respect to this clonotype: This clone's antigen is unknown. No qualities accompany the bases; no much larger clone lies one base away.

The sequence came from an adult who was a healthcare worker with PCR-confirmed SARS-CoV-2 infection or an uninfected control (not recorded which). The sequence links TRBV20-1 to TRBJ1-4; TRBD1 is a possible D gene, resting on 6 matching bases. Sequenced sample: whole blood. The DNA is TGCAGTGCTAAACAGGGCGTGAATGAAAAACTGTTTTTT. Translated, it reads CSAKQGVNEKLFF.